The rows below give T cell receptor beta chains drawn from one sample of a study of cytomegalovirus exposure and HLA in healthy donors. The repertoire was sequenced with immunoSEQ multiplex PCR; TCRdb's copy has only in-frame clones and lacks some. Among about 110,000 clones listed, 60% to 80% were seen once. The specimen was PBMCs. The receptors come from a man younger than 40 in good health and CMV-seronegative. Both conserved end residues are part of each CDR3.

v_call cdr3_aa
TRBV7-9 CASSRSGEDTGELFF
TRBV13 CASSPGASGRYPSYEQYF
TRBV9 CASTQWADINTGELFF
TRBV28 CASSLPLTGSGELFF
TRBV28 CASWAGSSYEQYF
TRBV7-9 CASSPTSGRDEQYF
TRBV9 CASSVGLAGSTGELFF
TRBV10-3 CAISESKTSGSYNEQFF
TRBV4-1 CASSPAGEPYNEQFF
TRBV27 CASSLSDSSYGYTF
TRBV5-4 CASSLTSAYNEQFF
TRBV19 CASSGQGADSSYGYTF
TRBV7-2 CASSLRRTGGPLELFF
TRBV7-2 CASSVAGTGGQETQYF
TRBV6-5 CASSPDRLNTEAFF
TRBV5-1 CASSFSGTATNEKLFF
TRBV15 CATSRVGAGETQYF
TRBV6-5 CASSYRRAVDTQYF
TRBV25-1 CASSAPGQGNTEAFF
TRBV7-2 CASSPFNRETQYF
TRBV28 CASSSIRGKTEAFF
TRBV4-1 CASSETSSYEQYF
TRBV18 CASSPSRQGGSYEQYF
TRBV28 CASSFQGPPTEDEQYF
TRBV19 CASSPDRGHGYTF
TRBV2 CASSDRWRQGARDTEAFF
TRBV19 CASSPEGTGDKGGYTF
TRBV28 CASSFKGKSRLNSPLHF
TRBV18 CASSPSGTGARGYTF
TRBV27 CATRDWSTDTQYF
TRBV7-9 CASSLGHGIYEQYF
TRBV19 CASSIQGSSYNEQFF
TRBV7-2 CASSLSLKDGGSNEQFF
TRBV5-4 CASSFREVQETQYF
TRBV4-2 CASSQTRTGHYGYTF
TRBV4-3 CASSQGFRTKVYEQYF
TRBV5-4 CASSLTHYEQYF
TRBV28 CASSFGGTTDTQYF
TRBV5-4 CASSQRTRGKQFF
TRBV27 CASRTGGNQPQHF
TRBV5-8 CASSPRQGEAKNIQYF
TRBV6-5 CASLNRQDYEQYF
TRBV6-5 CASSYRRMNTEAFF
TRBV7-2 CASSLYKLNQPQHF
TRBV4-3 CASSQASGSWNEQFF
TRBV5-1 CASSLSTGGYEQYF
TRBV5-1 CASSLPGGTDTQYF
TRBV7-2 CASSLVARRTGNTIYF